These 14 T cell receptor beta chains were sequenced from one sample in a study of T cells in Graves' hyperthyroidism and ophthalmopathy (dated by TCRdb to about 2019). The library was produced with multiplex PCR. Sequencing was performed on an Illumina HiSeq 2000. The TCR beta CDR3 regions were amplified from RNA transcripts. The TCR CDR3 was subjected to a first round of RT-PCR using the HTBI primer set and the Qiagen OneStep RT-PCR kit. In-frame beta chains were kept once TCRdb had trimmed the public reads at Q25 with fastp and called clones with MiXCR. When rows share a CDR3 protein, they turn into one entry using the most common DNA and genes. Counted in this sample were 500,000 to 650,000 distinct CDR3 sequences; 20% of them appeared once. The leading ten clones occupy 47% of the sample. Sequences were obtained from blood. These receptors were obtained from a man in his forties with Graves' ophthalmopathy.

This clonotype was counted many times. The rearrangement uses TRBV20-1 and TRBJ2-5, with 7 bases lining up with TRBD1. From germline, CDR1 is DFQATT and CDR2 SNEGSKA (reference sequence). CDR3 size: 17 residues. With 4 bases clipped from V and 0 bases from J, the junction kept 14 bases outside the gene matches. CDR3 DNA sequence: TGCAGTGCTACCCGCTTGAACCCGGGACAGTACCAAGAGACCCAGTACTTC. It translates to CSATRLNPGQYQETQYF.

This clonotype occurred many times. The chain joins TRBV11-2 to TRBJ2-1, with 13 bases lining up with TRBD2. Germline CDR1 is SGHAT and CDR2 is FQNNGV. The CDR3 runs 17 residues. V trimming: 5 bases; J trimming: 5 bases; junction bases outside the gene matches: 9. The CDR3 is CASSGPHTSGGDNEQFF. In DNA form, the CDR3 reads TGTGCCAGCAGCGGGCCTCACACTAGCGGGGGGGACAATGAGCAGTTCTTC.

This clonotype has at least ten counts. The chain has TRBV28 and TRBJ1-2; no definite D call. Between the trimmed V and J ends, which lost 5 bases and 8 bases, there was a span of 12 bases. Germline CDR1 MDHEN, CDR2 SYDVKM. The CDR3 consists of 12 residues. CDR3 nucleotides: TGTGCCAGCAGTCTTGAGCCTCTCGGCTACACCTTC. The encoded protein is CASSLEPLGYTF.

This clonotype occurred many times. The chain carries TRBV28 and TRBJ2-1; weak D call: TRBD1 (6 bases). The germline CDR1 and CDR2 sequences are MDHEN and SYDVKM. V lost 7 bases to trimming and J lost 0 bases, with 16 bases between them. There are 16 residues in the CDR3. For the CDR3, the DNA is TGTGCCAGCACCCTATTGGGGACAAGCTCCTACAATGAGCAGTTCTTC. This encodes CASTLLGTSSYNEQFF.

This clonotype was recorded at least ten times. The rearrangement uses TRBV6-1 and TRBJ1-2, with a tentative D call TRBD1 (6 bases). The CDR3 runs 16 residues. Germline V lookup: CDR1 MNHNS, CDR2 SASEGT. Trimming left V 1 base short and J 5 bases short, with 17 bases between. The CDR3 DNA reads TGTGCCAGCAGTGAAGTAGGACAGAACTTTCGGTATGGCTACACCTTC. Encoded protein: CASSEVGQNFRYGYTF.

The rearrangement uses TRBV5-5 and TRBJ1-2, with D possibly TRBD1 on 5 matching bases. V gave up 3 bases and J gave up 6 bases, with 15 bases separating them. CDR3 size: 14 residues. Germline values: CDR1 SGHKS, CDR2 YYEKEE (reference sequence). The CDR3: CASSSRRDGDGYTF. Written as DNA, the CDR3 is TGTGCCAGCAGCTCTAGGCGGGACGGGGATGGCTACACCTTC.

In this sample, this clonotype turned up many times. The chain has TRBV7-2 and TRBJ2-2, with a possible D match to TRBD1 (5 bases). V was pared by 0 bases and J by 8 bases, with 13 bases between. The length of the CDR3 is 15 residues. Germline V CDR1 and CDR2: SGHTA, FQGNSA. CDR3 amino acids: CASSLATGVLGELFF. DNA of the CDR3: TGTGCCAGCAGCTTAGCAACAGGCGTGCTGGGGGAGCTGTTTTTT. The whole variable domain, remainder taken from reference TRBV7-2 and TRBJ2-2, is GAGVSQSPSNKVTEKGKDVELRCDPISGHTALYWYRQSLGQGLEFLIYFQGNSAPDKSGLPSDRFSAERTGGSVSTLTIQRTQQEDSAVYLCASSLATGVLGELFFGEGSRLTVL.

This clonotype was counted ten times or more. V and J are TRBV29-1 and TRBJ2-7; the D gene is possibly TRBD1 (6 bases). CDR3 length equals 13 residues. In germline, CDR1 is SQVTM, CDR2 ANQGSEA. Trimming pared 6 bases from V and 3 bases from J, leaving 15 bases between. The CDR3 sequence: CSVSPGHNYEQYF. Written as DNA, the CDR3 is TGCAGCGTGAGTCCGGGACACAACTACGAGCAGTACTTC.

This clonotype was seen a handful of times. V and J are TRBV10-3 and TRBJ1-1, with D uncertain. The CDR3 has 13 amino acids. V was cut by 6 bases and J by 0 bases, with 8 bases left in between. Germline lookup yields CDR1 ENHRY and CDR2 SYGVKD. CDR3 bases: TGTGCCATCAGCCCCAAAGTGAACACTGAAGCTTTCTTT. It encodes CAISPKVNTEAFF.

This clonotype has a count of ten or more. The chain has TRBV5-1 and TRBJ2-1; D remains ambiguous. Germline lookup yields CDR1 SGHRS and CDR2 YFSETQ. The CDR3 extends over 17 amino acids. With 2 bases removed from V and 0 bases from J, the gap between germline ends came to 15 bases. CDR3 nucleotide sequence: TGCGCCAGCAGCTTATCTCCAGGCACATCCTCCTACAATGAGCAGTTCTTC. It codes for CASSLSPGTSSYNEQFF.

This clonotype was found many times. The chain has TRBV28 and TRBJ2-3, with TRBD1 matching over 8 bases. Germline V lookup: CDR1 MDHEN, CDR2 SYDVKM. This CDR3 spans 16 amino acids. The V and J ends lost 5 bases and 5 bases, in that order; junction bases with no gene match: 12. The CDR3 DNA sequence: TGTGCCAGCAGTCCCGTGGCAGGGGGCGGTGTAGATACGCAGTATTTT. It codes for CASSPVAGGGVDTQYF.

The chain carries TRBV29-1 and TRBJ2-7; perhaps TRBD2 as D (5 bases). Germline-derived CDR1 and CDR2 are SQVTM and ANQGSEA. The V gene lost 7 bases and the J gene lost 3 bases, with 25 bases spanning the gap. This CDR3 region has 16 residues. The CDR3 DNA is TGCAGCGGAGTTTCATTTCAAGGGAGTTCGAACTACGAGCAGTACTTC. Amino acids: CSGVSFQGSSNYEQYF.

This clonotype occurred a few times. The CDR3 region is CSVEDLAGRFSGRGFADTQYF. Here the CDR3 DNA reads TGCAGCGTTGAAGATTTGGCAGGGAGGTTTAGCGGGAGGGGTTTCGCAGATACGCAGTATTTT. The chain links TRBV29-1 to TRBJ2-3; TRBD2 matches at 11 bases. The V and J ends lost 0 bases and 4 bases, in that order; junction bases with no gene match: 21. From germline, CDR1 is SQVTM and CDR2 ANQGSEA. The CDR3 length is 21 residues.

The chain links TRBV19 to TRBJ2-3; possible D gene TRBD2, 5 bases. With 10 bases removed from V and 0 bases from J, the gap between germline ends came to 14 bases. Germline-derived CDR1 and CDR2 are LNHDA and SQIVND (reference sequence). The CDR3 is 14 amino acids. The CDR3 DNA is TGTGCCACCAGGACTGGTACTAGCACAGATACGCAGTATTTT. This gives the protein CATRTGTSTDTQYF.